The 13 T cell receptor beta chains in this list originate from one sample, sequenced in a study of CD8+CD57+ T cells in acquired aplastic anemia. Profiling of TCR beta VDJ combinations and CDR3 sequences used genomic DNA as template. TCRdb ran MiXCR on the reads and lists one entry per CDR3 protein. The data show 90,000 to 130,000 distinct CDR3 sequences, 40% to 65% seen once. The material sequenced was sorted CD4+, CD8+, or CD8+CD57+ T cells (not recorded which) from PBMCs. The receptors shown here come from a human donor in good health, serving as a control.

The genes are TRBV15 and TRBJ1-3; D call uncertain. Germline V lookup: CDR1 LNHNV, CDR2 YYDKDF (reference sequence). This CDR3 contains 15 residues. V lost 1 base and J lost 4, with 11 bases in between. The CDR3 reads CATSRAIREGNTIYF. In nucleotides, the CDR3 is TGTGCCACCAGCAGAGCGATTAGGGAAGGAAACACCATATATTTT.

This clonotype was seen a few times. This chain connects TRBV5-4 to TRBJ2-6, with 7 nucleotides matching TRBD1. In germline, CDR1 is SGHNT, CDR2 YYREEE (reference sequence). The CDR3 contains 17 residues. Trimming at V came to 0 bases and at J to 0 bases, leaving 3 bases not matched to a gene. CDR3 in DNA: TGTGCCAGCAGCTTGGGGGACAGCCTCTCTGGGGCCAACGTCCTGACTTTC. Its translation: CASSLGDSLSGANVLTF.

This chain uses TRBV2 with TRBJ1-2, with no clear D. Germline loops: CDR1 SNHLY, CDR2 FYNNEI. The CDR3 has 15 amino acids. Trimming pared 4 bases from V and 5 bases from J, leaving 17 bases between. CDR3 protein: CASSGSDGSSYGYTF. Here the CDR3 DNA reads TGTGCCAGCAGTGGTTCAGACGGCAGTTCTTATGGCTACACCTTC. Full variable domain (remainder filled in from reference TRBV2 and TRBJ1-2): EPEVTQTPSHQVTQMGQEVILRCVPISNHLYFYWYRQILGQKVEFLVSFYNNEISEKSEIFDDQFSVERPDGSNFTLKIRSTKLEDSAMYFCASSGSDGSSYGYTFGSGTRLTVV.

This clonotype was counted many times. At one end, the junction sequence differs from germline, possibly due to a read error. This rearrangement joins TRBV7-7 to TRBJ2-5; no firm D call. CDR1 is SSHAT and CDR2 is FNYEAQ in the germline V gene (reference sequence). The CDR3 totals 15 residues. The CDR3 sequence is CASSSSLSEQETQYF. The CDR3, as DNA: TGTGCTAGCAGCTCATCTCTCTCGGAACAAGAGACCCAGTACTTC.

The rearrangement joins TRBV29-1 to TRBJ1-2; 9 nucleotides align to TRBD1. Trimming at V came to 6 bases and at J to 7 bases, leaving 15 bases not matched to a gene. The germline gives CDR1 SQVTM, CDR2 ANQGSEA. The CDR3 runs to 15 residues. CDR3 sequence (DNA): TGCAGCGTCTCAAGCCCGGGACAGGGAGTACGTGGCTACACCTTC. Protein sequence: CSVSSPGQGVRGYTF.

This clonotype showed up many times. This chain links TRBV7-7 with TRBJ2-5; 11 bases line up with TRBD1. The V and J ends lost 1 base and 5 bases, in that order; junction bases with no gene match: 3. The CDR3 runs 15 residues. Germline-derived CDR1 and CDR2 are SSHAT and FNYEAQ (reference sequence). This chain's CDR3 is CASSLGGTGGETQYF. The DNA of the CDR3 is TGTGCCAGCAGCTTAGGGGGGACAGGGGGTGAGACCCAGTACTTC.

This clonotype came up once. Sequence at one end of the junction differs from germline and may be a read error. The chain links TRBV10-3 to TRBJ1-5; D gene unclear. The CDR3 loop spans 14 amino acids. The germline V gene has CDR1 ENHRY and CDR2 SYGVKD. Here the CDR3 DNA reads TGTGCCACCAGTGATTTGGACAGCAATCAGCCCCAGCATTTT. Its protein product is CATSDLDSNQPQHF.

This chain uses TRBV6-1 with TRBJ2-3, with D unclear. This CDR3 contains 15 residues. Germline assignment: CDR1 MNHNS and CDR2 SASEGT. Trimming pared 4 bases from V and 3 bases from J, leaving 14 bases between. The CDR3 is CASSAHSGITDTQYF. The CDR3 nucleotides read TGTGCCAGCAGTGCCCACAGTGGGATAACAGATACGCAGTATTTT.

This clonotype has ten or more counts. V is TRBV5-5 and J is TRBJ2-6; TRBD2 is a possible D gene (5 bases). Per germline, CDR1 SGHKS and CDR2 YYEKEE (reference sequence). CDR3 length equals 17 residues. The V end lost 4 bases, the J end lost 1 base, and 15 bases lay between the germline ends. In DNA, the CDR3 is TGTGCCAGCAGCCTGACAAGTAGGAGGTCTGGGGCCAACGTCCTGACTTTC. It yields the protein CASSLTSRRSGANVLTF.

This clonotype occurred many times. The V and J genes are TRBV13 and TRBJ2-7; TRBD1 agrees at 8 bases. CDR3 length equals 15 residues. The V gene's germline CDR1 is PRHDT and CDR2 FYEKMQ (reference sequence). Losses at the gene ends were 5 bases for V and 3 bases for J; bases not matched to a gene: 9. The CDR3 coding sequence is TGTGCCAGCAGCCTAGAACGGGACAGGCTCTACGAGCAGTACTTC. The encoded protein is CASSLERDRLYEQYF.

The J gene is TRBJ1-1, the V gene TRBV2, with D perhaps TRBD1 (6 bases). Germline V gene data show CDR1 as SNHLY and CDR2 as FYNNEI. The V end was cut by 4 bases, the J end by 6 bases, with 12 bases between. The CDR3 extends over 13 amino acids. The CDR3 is CASSGYREAEAFF. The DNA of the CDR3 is TGTGCCAGCAGTGGTTACAGGGAGGCTGAAGCTTTCTTT.

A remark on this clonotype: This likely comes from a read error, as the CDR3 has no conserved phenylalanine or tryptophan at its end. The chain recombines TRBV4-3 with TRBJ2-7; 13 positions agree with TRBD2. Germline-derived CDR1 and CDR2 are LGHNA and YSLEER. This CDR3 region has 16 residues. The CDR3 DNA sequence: TGCGCCTGCAGCCCAACTAGCGGGGGGGCCTTTCACGAGCAGTACCTC. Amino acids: CACSPTSGGAFHEQYL.

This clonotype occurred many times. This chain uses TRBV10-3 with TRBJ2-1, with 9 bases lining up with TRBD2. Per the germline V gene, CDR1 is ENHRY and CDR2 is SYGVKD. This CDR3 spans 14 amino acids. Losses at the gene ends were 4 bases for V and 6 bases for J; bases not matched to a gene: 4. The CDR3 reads CAISVGGGVNEQFF. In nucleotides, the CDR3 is TGTGCCATCAGTGTTGGCGGGGGGGTCAATGAGCAGTTCTTC.